These 19 T cell receptor beta chains share one sample of origin, sequenced in a study of shared clonotypes between healthy human individuals. The naive CD8 population came from CD45RO-negative cells selected for CCR7, without terminally differentiated effector memory CD45RA+ cells. Sequencing used immunoSEQ multiplex PCR; TCRdb keeps in-frame clones, though not all of them. The repertoire consists of some 2 million clones, with about 95% occurring once and the leading ten covering roughly 1.1%. Sequenced material: naive CD8+ T cells sorted from blood. These receptors were collected from a man between 18 and 29 years old in good health.

The V call is TRBV28, the J call TRBJ2-1, with D uncertain. Trimming removed 3 bases from V and 9 bases from J, with 15 bases in between. The CDR3 loop spans 14 amino acids. Germline V lookup: CDR1 MDHEN, CDR2 SYDVKM. The CDR3: CASSFVDEALEQFF. CDR3 nucleotides: TGTGCCAGCAGTTTTGTGGACGAGGCGCTTGAGCAGTTCTTC.

The chain uses TRBV12-5 and TRBJ1-1; D call uncertain. CDR3 length: 13 residues. Trimming removed 6 bases at V and 1 base at J, with 9 bases between. CDR1 is LGHNT and CDR2 is FRNRAP in the germline V gene. CDR3 amino acids: CASGLPPNTEAFF. CDR3 coding DNA: TGTGCTAGTGGCCTGCCTCCGAACACTGAAGCTTTCTTT.

The chain is built from TRBV14 and TRBJ2-1; TRBD1 agrees at 8 bases. Germline V gene sequence: CDR1 SGHDN, CDR2 FVKESK. With 5 bases clipped from V and 4 bases from J, the junction kept 10 bases outside the gene matches. This CDR3 is built from 16 residues. DNA of the CDR3: TGTGCCAGCAGCTATCACCGGGACAGGACGTACAATGAGCAGTTCTTC. Translated: CASSYHRDRTYNEQFF. Variable domain in full (rest from reference TRBV14 and TRBJ2-1): EAGVTQFPSHSVIEKGQTVTLRCDPISGHDNLYWYRRVMGKEIKFLLHFVKESKQDESGMPNNRFLAERTGGTYSTLKVQPAELEDSGVYFCASSYHRDRTYNEQFFGPGTRLTVL.

V and J are TRBV5-1 and TRBJ2-7; a possible D gene is TRBD1 (5 bases). V was trimmed by 3 bases and J by 4 bases, leaving 11 bases between them. Germline values: CDR1 SGHRS, CDR2 YFSETQ. This CDR3 has 13 amino acids. CDR3 loop: CASSSQGTYEQYF. Here the CDR3 DNA reads TGCGCCAGCAGCTCCCAGGGAACGTACGAGCAGTACTTC.

As for this clone: In the same sample, other DNA sequences code for this CDR3. The chain has TRBV7-2 and TRBJ1-1; weak D call: TRBD1 (5 bases). CDR3 length: 14 amino acids. Germline loops: CDR1 SGHTA, CDR2 FQGNSA. The V and J ends lost 3 bases and 0 bases respectively, with 8 bases between them. The CDR3 region is CASSFGTLNTEAFF. CDR3 nucleotide sequence: TGTGCCAGCAGCTTTGGGACTCTGAACACTGAAGCTTTCTTT.

The V call is TRBV4-1, the J call TRBJ2-1, with D unresolved. This CDR3 is built from 13 residues. V lost 0 bases, J lost 5 bases, and 5 bases lay in between. Germline-derived CDR1 and CDR2 are MGHRA and YSYEKL. CDR3 sequence reads: CASSQETDNEQFF. CDR3 DNA: TGCGCCAGCAGCCAAGAAACAGACAATGAGCAGTTCTTC.

V gene TRBV11-2 combines with J gene TRBJ2-7; D uncertain. There are 12 residues in the CDR3. With 1 base removed from V and 9 bases from J, the gap between germline ends came to 10 bases. Germline-derived CDR1 and CDR2 are SGHAT and FQNNGV. The DNA for the CDR3 is TGTGCCAGCAGCTTAGGACCCTGGGGGCAGTACTTC. This gives the protein CASSLGPWGQYF. Full variable domain (rest looked up from reference TRBV11-2 and TRBJ2-7): EAGVAQSPRYKIIEKRQSVAFWCNPISGHATLYWYQQILGQGPKLLIQFQNNGVVDDSQLPKDRFSAERLKGVDSTLKIQPAKLEDSAVYLCASSLGPWGQYFGPGTRLTVT.

The CDR3: CAWSVPWTSGSYEQYF. CDR3 DNA: TGTGCCTGGAGTGTACCCTGGACTAGCGGCTCCTACGAGCAGTACTTC. The chain has TRBV30 and TRBJ2-7; 10 bases line up with TRBD2. The junction had 5 bases not matched to a gene; V was cut back by 0 bases and J by 0 bases. This CDR3 is 16 amino acids long. In germline, CDR1 is GTSNPN, CDR2 SVGIG (reference sequence).

The genes are TRBV4-3 and TRBJ2-2; 7 nucleotides line up with TRBD2. Germline values: CDR1 LGHNA, CDR2 YSLEER. This CDR3 is 18 amino acids long. V lost 0 bases, J lost 5 bases, and 12 bases stayed unmatched. CDR3 DNA: TGCGCCAGCAGCCAAGATCTTGGTTGGCTAGCGGAGACCGGGGAGCTGTTTTTT. This encodes CASSQDLGWLAETGELFF.

V and J are TRBV10-1 and TRBJ2-1; 8 bases are shared with TRBD1. This CDR3 region has 13 residues. The germline CDR1 and CDR2 sequences are WNHNN and SYGVQD (reference sequence). The ends lost 4 bases at V and 10 bases at J; junction bases unmatched: 6. This chain's CDR3 is CASSGWGQDEQFF. The CDR3, as DNA: TGCGCCAGCAGTGGATGGGGACAGGACGAGCAGTTCTTC.

About this clone: Other DNA sequences in the sample encode the same CDR3. The rearrangement joins TRBV30 to TRBJ1-3; D unresolved. CDR1 and CDR2 from the germline V gene are GTSNPN and SVGIG (reference sequence). The ends were cut back, 0 bases at V and 1 base at J, with 7 bases in the middle. There are 14 residues in the CDR3. The CDR3 is CAWSVGASGNTIYF. Here the CDR3 DNA reads TGTGCCTGGAGTGTAGGAGCATCTGGAAACACCATATATTTT.

As to this clone: The same CDR3 arises from other DNA sequences in this sample as well. The CDR3 sequence is CASSLELAGDEQYF. The CDR3 DNA sequence: TGCGCCAGCAGCTTGGAACTGGCGGGAGACGAGCAGTACTTC. This rearrangement joins TRBV5-1 to TRBJ2-7, with 7 nucleotides matching TRBD2. This CDR3 spans 14 amino acids. The V segment lost 0 bases and the J segment 5 bases; nucleotides outside the gene matches: 5. Germline CDR1 and CDR2: SGHRS and YFSETQ.

CDR3: CASSFQGNYEQYF. In DNA, the CDR3 is TGTGCCAGCAGCTTTCAGGGCAACTACGAGCAGTACTTC. This chain joins TRBV7-2 and TRBJ2-7; a weak D match, TRBD1 (5 bases). The V gene lost 3 bases and the J gene lost 3 bases, with 9 bases spanning the gap. CDR1 SGHTA and CDR2 FQGNSA come from the germline V gene. The CDR3 extends over 13 amino acids.

The chain combines TRBV9 with TRBJ2-3; TRBD1 is a possible D gene (5 bases). Trimming took 0 bases from V and 6 from J, leaving 11 bases between them. This CDR3 region has 14 residues. Germline V gene data show CDR1 as SGDLS and CDR2 as YYNGEE. The CDR3 reads CASSVEGDRDTQYF. Here the CDR3 DNA reads TGTGCCAGCAGCGTAGAAGGGGATCGGGATACGCAGTATTTT.

This chain links TRBV4-2 with TRBJ2-3; D might be TRBD1 or TRBD2, each matching 6 bases. CDR1 is LGHNA, CDR2 YNFKEQ, per germline. The CDR3 has 13 amino acids. The V gene lost 8 bases and the J gene lost 0 bases, with 9 bases spanning the gap. CDR3 coding DNA: TGTGCCAGCGAGGGGGGCAGCACAGATACGCAGTATTTT. Amino acids: CASEGGSTDTQYF.

The chain recombines TRBV28 with TRBJ2-2, with a possible D match to TRBD1 (5 bases). The CDR3 has 14 amino acids. The germline V gene has CDR1 MDHEN and CDR2 SYDVKM. Trimming removed 5 bases from V and 4 bases from J, with 11 bases in between. CDR3 amino acids: CASSIPGSTGELFF. The CDR3 region has the DNA TGTGCCAGCAGTATCCCAGGGTCCACCGGGGAGCTGTTTTTT.

V gene TRBV5-4 combines with J gene TRBJ2-1, with a weak D call TRBD1 (5 bases). The CDR3 has 14 residues. The germline V and J ends were trimmed by 5 bases and 7 bases, with 16 bases remaining between them. The germline V gene encodes CDR1 SGHNT and CDR2 YYREEE (reference sequence). CDR3 nucleotides: TGTGCCAGCAGTAACGGATGGGGCATGAATGAGCAGTTCTTC. Its translation: CASSNGWGMNEQFF.

The gene calls are TRBV11-2 and TRBJ2-2, with D possibly TRBD2 on 6 matching bases. Germline V gene sequence: CDR1 SGHAT, CDR2 FQNNGV. Trimming removed 4 bases from V and 4 bases from J, with 13 bases in between. The CDR3 runs 15 residues. The CDR3 bases are TGTGCCAGCAGCTCGTCCTCGGGGGTCACCGGGGAGCTGTTTTTT. The encoded protein is CASSSSSGVTGELFF.

J is TRBJ2-1 and V is TRBV29-1; D is unclear. The CDR3 is 14 amino acids. Per germline, CDR1 SQVTM and CDR2 ANQGSEA. V lost 3 bases, J lost 3 bases, and 12 bases lay in between. The DNA of the CDR3 is TGCAGCGTTGATAGATTCGAAGGCTACAATGAGCAGTTCTTC. The encoded protein is CSVDRFEGYNEQFF.